Below are 32 T cell receptor beta chains sequenced from a single sample in a study of blood T cells in healthy people across ages. A J-beta primer mix and a sample-barcoded 5' primer were used in a second PCR of about 7 to 11 cycles. TCRdb independently ran MiXCR on the 5' RACE reads; one entry per CDR3 protein. The sample has 1.8 million or so distinct CDR3 sequences, about 39% seen once. Sample: blood. Receptor source: a human donor in good health.

The chain joins TRBV12-3 or TRBV12-4 to TRBJ2-3; D gene unclear. The CDR3 has 15 residues. The germline V and J ends were trimmed by 0 bases and 2 bases, with 9 bases remaining between them. The DNA of the CDR3 is TGTGCCAGCAGTTTAGCAAACTCTTTCACAGATACGCAGTATTTT. Encoded protein: CASSLANSFTDTQYF.

This clonotype has only a few counts. The chain is built from TRBV7-2 and TRBJ2-7; TRBD1 is a possible D gene (6 bases). The CDR3 has 14 residues. Looked up from germline, CDR1 is SGHTA and CDR2 is FQGNSA. V lost 5 bases and J lost 2, with 13 bases in between. In DNA form, the CDR3 reads TGTGCCAGCAGCAGACGTGGACAGACCTACGAGCAGTACTTC. It codes for CASSRRGQTYEQYF. The full variable domain, rest sourced from reference TRBV7-2 and TRBJ2-7, is GAGVSQSPSNKVTEKGKDVELRCDPISGHTALYWYRQSLGQGLEFLIYFQGNSAPDKSGLPSDRFSAERTGGSVSTLTIQRTQQEDSAVYLCASSRRGQTYEQYFGPGTRLTVT.

The V call is TRBV4-3, the J call TRBJ1-6, with 8 positions matching TRBD1. The V and J ends lost 4 bases and 9 bases, in that order; junction bases with no gene match: 8. This CDR3 contains 15 residues. Germline V gives CDR1 LGHNA, CDR2 YSLEER. The CDR3 DNA is TGCGCCAGCAGCCCCTGGACAGGGTACGGTTCACCCCTCCACTTT. It encodes CASSPWTGYGSPLHF.

This clonotype was seen a handful of times. A read error may be the cause here, since a much bigger clone is one base away. The V gene is TRBV4-3, the J gene TRBJ2-5; D is undetermined. The J call is doubtful: the DNA matches TRBJ2-7 better. Germline assignment: CDR1 LGHNA and CDR2 YSLEER. The CDR3 has 15 residues. CDR3 residues: CAGSQEGQAYYEQYF. In DNA form, the CDR3 reads TGCGCCGGCAGCCAAGAAGGCCAAGCGTACTACGAGCAGTACTTC.

A note on this clonotype: Germline is not matched at one junction end, which may reflect a read error. The gene calls are TRBV7-9 and TRBJ2-5, with D possibly TRBD1 on 5 matching bases. The CDR3 sequence is 11 residues long. From germline, CDR1 is SEHNR and CDR2 FQNEAQ (reference sequence). In nucleotides, the CDR3 is TGTGCCAGCAGCCCATCGAGACAGTTGTGCTTC. It specifies CASSPSRQLCF.

On this clonotype itself: An end of the junction differs from the germline gene, which may be a read error. The rearrangement joins TRBV15 to TRBJ1-1; the match to TRBD1 covers 10 bases. This CDR3 has 15 amino acids. Germline CDR1 LNHNV, CDR2 YYDKDF (reference sequence). The CDR3 loop is CAASSPDRGLVEAFF. In nucleotides, the CDR3 is TGTGCCGCCAGCAGCCCCGACAGGGGGCTAGTTGAAGCTTTCTTT. The full variable domain, rest sourced from reference TRBV15 and TRBJ1-1, is DAMVIQNPRYQVTQFGKPVTLSCSQTLNHNVMYWYQQKSSQAPKLLFHYYDKDFNNEADTPDNFQSRRPNTSFCFLDIRSPGLGDTAMYLCAASSPDRGLVEAFFGQGTRLTVV.

The CDR3 is CASSLQGGTVLQFF. The DNA for the CDR3 is TGTGCCAGCAGTTTACAGGGTGGAACGGTACTTCAGTTCTTC. The chain has TRBV12-3 or TRBV12-4 and TRBJ2-1, with D possibly matching TRBD1 (5 bases). This CDR3 comprises 14 residues. The V and J ends lost 2 bases and 13 bases respectively, with 18 bases between them.

This clonotype was detected only a few times. This sequence joins TRBV20-1 and TRBJ2-3, with D possibly being TRBD2 (6 bases). In germline, CDR1 is DFQATT, CDR2 SNEGSKA (reference sequence). This CDR3 contains 13 residues. Deletions cut 1 base from V and 6 bases from J, with 11 bases between. This CDR3 reads CSARVAGMDTQYF. Written as DNA, the CDR3 is TGCAGTGCTAGAGTCGCGGGGATGGATACGCAGTATTTT.

The genes are TRBV11-3 and TRBJ2-3; TRBD1 is a possible D gene (5 bases). Germline assignment: CDR1 SGHNT and CDR2 YENEEA. V was trimmed by 0 bases and J by 8 bases, leaving 12 bases between them. CDR3 size: 14 residues. In nucleotides, the CDR3 is TGTGCCAGCAGCTTAGATCGACTTGGGGCTACGCAGTATTTT. It codes for CASSLDRLGATQYF.

The rearrangement uses TRBV14 and TRBJ2-1; D is uncertain. The CDR3 contains 14 residues. V was cut by 2 bases and J by 7 bases, with 12 bases left in between. Germline loops: CDR1 SGHDN, CDR2 FVKESK. CDR3 amino acids: CASSQIRGRNEQFF. CDR3 in DNA: TGTGCCAGCAGCCAAATCAGAGGTCGAAATGAGCAGTTCTTC.

This clonotype was recorded many times. This chain joins TRBV4-1 and TRBJ2-1; D gene ambiguous. The CDR3 is 15 residues long. V lost 1 base and J 0 bases, leaving 7 bases between the germline ends. Germline values: CDR1 MGHRA, CDR2 YSYEKL. CDR3 residues: CASSQGSSSYNEQFF. For the CDR3, the DNA is TGCGCCAGCAGCCAAGGGTCGAGCTCCTACAATGAGCAGTTCTTC.

The chain combines TRBV29-1 with TRBJ2-1; TRBD1 matches 8 bases. In germline, CDR1 is SQVTM, CDR2 ANQGSEA. This CDR3 contains 12 residues. V dropped 7 bases and J dropped 3; count of bases not matched to a gene: 2. DNA for the CDR3: TGCAGCGGCGGACAGGGCTACAATGAGCAGTTCTTC. Protein: CSGGQGYNEQFF.

This clonotype was observed a handful of times. This rearrangement joins TRBV29-1 to TRBJ2-5; TRBD1 aligns across 7 bases. From germline, CDR1 is SQVTM and CDR2 ANQGSEA. The V gene end was trimmed by 7 bases and the J gene end by 5 bases; junction bases not matched to a gene: 10. CDR3 length: 13 amino acids. The CDR3 loop reads CSAGGRGSETQYF. As DNA, the CDR3 is TGCAGCGCTGGGGGCAGGGGGAGTGAGACCCAGTACTTC. Filled out from reference TRBV29-1 and TRBJ2-5, the complete variable domain reads SAVISQKPSRDICQRGTSLTIQCQVDSQVTMMFWYRQQPGQSLTLIATANQGSEATYESGFVIDKFPISRPNLTFSTLTVSNMSPEDSSIYLCSAGGRGSETQYFGPGTRLLVL.

This clonotype occurred a few times. This chain joins TRBV7-9 and TRBJ2-1; D not resolved. Trimming stripped 1 base from V and 5 bases from J, with 15 bases between. Germline-derived CDR1 and CDR2 are SEHNR and FQNEAQ (reference sequence). The CDR3 has 16 amino acids. The CDR3 reads CASSLDGSPLNNEQFF. The CDR3 nucleotides are TGTGCCAGCAGCTTAGACGGTTCACCACTTAACAATGAGCAGTTCTTC.

The chain joins TRBV6-5 to TRBJ1-1, with 8 bases aligning to TRBD1. Germline CDR1 is MNHEY and CDR2 is SVGAGI. The V and J ends lost 4 bases and 2 bases, in that order; junction bases with no gene match: 6. The CDR3 sequence is 15 residues long. This CDR3 is CASSLGTGTNTEAFF. CDR3 nucleotides: TGTGCCAGCAGTTTGGGGACAGGAACTAACACTGAAGCTTTCTTT.

The chain recombines TRBV4-2 with TRBJ2-5; 9 bases align to TRBD1. Trimming cost V 6 bases and J 2 bases; bases outside gene matches: 7. CDR1 and CDR2 (germline): LGHNA, YNFKEQ. The length of the CDR3 is 15 residues. The CDR3 is CASSPNDRGQETQYF. CDR3 DNA sequence: TGTGCCAGCAGTCCAAATGACAGGGGGCAAGAGACCCAGTACTTC.

The chain recombines TRBV15 with TRBJ1-2, with D tentatively TRBD1 (5 bases). The CDR3 runs to 14 residues. The ends were cut back, 3 bases at V and 2 bases at J, with 10 bases in the middle. Germline lookup yields CDR1 LNHNV and CDR2 YYDKDF (reference sequence). The CDR3 coding sequence is TGTGCCACCAGCAGGAGGCAGGGAAACTATGGCTACACCTTC. Protein product: CATSRRQGNYGYTF.

CDR3 region: CASSYTNPSGQAFYEQYF. The CDR3 DNA follows: TGTGCCAGCAGTTACACCAATCCCTCGGGACAGGCTTTCTACGAGCAGTACTTC. The chain couples TRBV6-2 or TRBV6-3 to TRBJ2-7, with 8 bases fitting TRBD1. J was trimmed by 3 bases and V by 2 bases; bases with no gene match: 15. The length of the CDR3 is 18 residues. The germline V gene has CDR1 MNHEY and CDR2 SVGEGT.

CDR3 in amino acids: CASSHGTDLSYEQYF. The CDR3 DNA is TGTGCCAGCAGCCACGGGACTGACCTCTCCTACGAGCAGTACTTC. The J gene is TRBJ2-7, the V gene TRBV3-1; possibly TRBD2 for D (6 bases). In germline, CDR1 is LGHDT, CDR2 YNNKEL (reference sequence). This CDR3 contains 15 residues. V lost 3 bases, J lost 0 bases, and 12 bases lay in between.

This sequence joins TRBV4-3 and TRBJ2-1, with TRBD2 matching 11 bases. Per germline, CDR1 LGHNA and CDR2 YSLEER. The V segment lost 6 bases and the J segment 8 bases; nucleotides outside the gene matches: 18. CDR3 length equals 18 residues. CDR3 in amino acids: CASSVAGGPGILIHEQFF. CDR3 nucleotide sequence: TGCGCCAGCAGTGTAGCGGGGGGGCCTGGGATATTGATTCATGAGCAGTTCTTC.

The chain uses TRBV12-3 or TRBV12-4 and TRBJ2-1; 11 nucleotides align to TRBD2. The length of the CDR3 is 15 residues. Germline trimming cut 3 bases from V and 6 bases from J; bases unmatched to any gene: 4. The CDR3 nucleotides read TGTGCCAGCAGTTTTCTTAGCGGGAGGGCCAATGAGCAGTTCTTC. Its translation is CASSFLSGRANEQFF.

About this clonotype itself: One base away lies a much larger clone, so this may be a sequencing read error. The chain uses TRBV20-1 and TRBJ2-7; 11 bases map to TRBD1. This CDR3 is 13 amino acids long. Germline V gives CDR1 DFQATT, CDR2 SNEGSKA (reference sequence). V shed 4 bases, J shed 2 bases, and the junction held 1 base outside the gene matches. CDR3 sequence: CSAMGQGAYEQYF. The CDR3 DNA is TGCAGTGCTATGGGACAGGGGGCCTACGAGCAGTACTTC.

The chain joins TRBV10-3 to TRBJ2-3; no clear D gene. Germline loops: CDR1 ENHRY, CDR2 SYGVKD. V lost 5 bases, J lost 1 base, and 10 bases lay in between. There are 14 residues in the CDR3. The chain's CDR3 is CAISNGSGTDTQYF. CDR3 DNA: TGTGCCATCAGTAACGGGTCTGGCACAGATACGCAGTATTTT.

The chain uses TRBV28 and TRBJ1-5; D is undetermined. Looked up from germline, CDR1 is MDHEN and CDR2 is SYDVKM. There are 12 residues in the CDR3. Trimming took off 8 bases at V and 3 bases at J, with 8 bases between the two ends. DNA for the CDR3: TGTGCCAGCGGGGAGTTCAATCAGCCCCAGCATTTT. Translating it yields CASGEFNQPQHF.

The chain combines TRBV5-1 with TRBJ1-4, with D possibly matching TRBD1 (6 bases). V lost 4 bases and J 8 bases, leaving 15 bases between the germline ends. The germline V gene encodes CDR1 SGHRS and CDR2 YFSETQ. This CDR3 has 14 residues. The CDR3 spells CASSADSGGEKLFF. The CDR3, as DNA: TGCGCCAGCAGCGCGGACAGCGGGGGCGAAAAACTGTTTTTT.

This clonotype has at least ten counts. The chain uses TRBV6-5 and TRBJ2-3, with a weak D call TRBD2 (5 bases). The V and J ends lost 0 bases and 2 bases respectively, with 9 bases between them. Germline V gene data show CDR1 as MNHEY and CDR2 as SVGAGI. The CDR3 totals 15 residues. The CDR3 loop is CASSYSGSPTDTQYF. CDR3 nucleotides: TGTGCCAGCAGTTACTCTGGGAGCCCCACAGATACGCAGTATTTT.

This sequence joins TRBV6-2 or TRBV6-3 and TRBJ1-2, with TRBD1 matching 7 bases. V shed 0 bases, J shed 8 bases, and the junction held 6 bases outside the gene matches. The CDR3 loop spans 14 amino acids. CDR1 is MNHEY and CDR2 is SVGEGT in the germline V gene. CDR3 in DNA: TGTGCCAGCAGTTACTCGGGAGGGGGCGAGGGCTACACCTTC. Translated, it gives CASSYSGGGEGYTF.

The DNA for the CDR3 is TGCGCCAGCAGCGACCCGGGACTCGGCGGCAATGAGCAGTTCTTC. Encoded protein: CASSDPGLGGNEQFF. The gene calls are TRBV5-1 and TRBJ2-1, with D perhaps TRBD2 (6 bases). Per the germline V gene, CDR1 is SGHRS and CDR2 is YFSETQ. This CDR3 region has 15 residues. Trimming pared 4 bases from V and 6 bases from J, leaving 17 bases between.

This clonotype was seen a handful of times. Germline and junction disagree at one end, which may indicate a read error. The chain employs TRBV10-3 and TRBJ1-1; no firm D call. The CDR3 spans 14 residues. CDR1 ENHRY and CDR2 SYGVKD come from the germline V gene. The CDR3 sequence is CAISPLPGNSEAFF. DNA for the CDR3: TGTGCCATCAGTCCTCTTCCGGGGAACAGTGAAGCTTTCTTT.

The chain combines TRBV24-1 with TRBJ2-3; D is perhaps TRBD1 or TRBD2 (5 bases each). CDR3 length equals 16 residues. The germline gives CDR1 KGHDR, CDR2 SFDVKD. The V gene lost 3 bases and the J gene lost 0 bases, with 12 bases spanning the gap. CDR3 loop: CATSDPGSQSTDTQYF. CDR3 in DNA: TGTGCCACCAGTGATCCAGGGAGTCAGAGCACAGATACGCAGTATTTT.

The chain uses TRBV10-3 and TRBJ1-4; D gene unclear. Germline V gene lookup returns CDR1 ENHRY and CDR2 SYGVKD. The CDR3 contains 15 residues. V was shortened by 0 bases and J by 10 bases, with 15 bases between the two germline ends. CDR3 nucleotide sequence: TGTGCCATCAGTGAGTCTGACGTCTTTCCAGGAAAACTGTTTTTT. Residues: CAISESDVFPGKLFF.

The chain has TRBV7-2 and TRBJ1-1, with D hard to call. Trimming removed 5 bases at V and 6 bases at J, with 13 bases between. Germline V gives CDR1 SGHTA, CDR2 FQGNSA. CDR3 length: 13 amino acids. The CDR3 DNA sequence: TGTGCCAGCAGCCAAAGACGTAGCGCTGAAGCTTTCTTT. Amino acids: CASSQRRSAEAFF.